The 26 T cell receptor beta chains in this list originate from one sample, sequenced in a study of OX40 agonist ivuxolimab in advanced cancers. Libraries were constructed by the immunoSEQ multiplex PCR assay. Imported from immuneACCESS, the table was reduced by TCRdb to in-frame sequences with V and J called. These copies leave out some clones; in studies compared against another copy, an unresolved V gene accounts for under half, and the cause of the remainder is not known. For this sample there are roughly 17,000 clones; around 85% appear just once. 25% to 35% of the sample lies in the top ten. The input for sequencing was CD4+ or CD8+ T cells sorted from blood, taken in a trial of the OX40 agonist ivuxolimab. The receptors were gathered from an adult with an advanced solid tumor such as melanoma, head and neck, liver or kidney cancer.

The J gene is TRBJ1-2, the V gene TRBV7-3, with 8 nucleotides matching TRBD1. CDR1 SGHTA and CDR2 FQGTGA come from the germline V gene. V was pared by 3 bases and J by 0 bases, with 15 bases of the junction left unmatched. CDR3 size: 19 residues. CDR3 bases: TGTGCCAGCAGCTTCTGTATCCGGGACAGGACCGCCTCTAACTATGGCTACACCTTC. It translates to CASSFCIRDRTASNYGYTF. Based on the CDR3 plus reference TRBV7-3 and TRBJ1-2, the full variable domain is GAGVSQTPSNKVTEKGKYVELRCDPISGHTALYWYRQSLGQGPEFLIYFQGTGAADDSGLPNDRFFAVRPEGSVSTLKIQRTERGDSAVYLCASSFCIRDRTASNYGYTFGSGTRLTVV.

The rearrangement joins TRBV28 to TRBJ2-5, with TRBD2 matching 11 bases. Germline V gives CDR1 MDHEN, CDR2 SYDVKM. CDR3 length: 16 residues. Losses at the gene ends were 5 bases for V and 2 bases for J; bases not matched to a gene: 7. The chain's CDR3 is CASSELAGATQETQYF. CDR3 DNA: TGTGCCAGCAGTGAACTAGCGGGAGCCACTCAAGAGACCCAGTACTTC.

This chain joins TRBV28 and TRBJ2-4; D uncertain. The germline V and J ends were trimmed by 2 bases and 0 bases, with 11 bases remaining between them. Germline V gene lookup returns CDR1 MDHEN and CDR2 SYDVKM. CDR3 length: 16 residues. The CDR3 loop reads CASSLGSDLAKNIQYF. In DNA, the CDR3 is TGTGCCAGCAGTTTAGGCTCGGACCTAGCCAAAAACATTCAGTACTTC.

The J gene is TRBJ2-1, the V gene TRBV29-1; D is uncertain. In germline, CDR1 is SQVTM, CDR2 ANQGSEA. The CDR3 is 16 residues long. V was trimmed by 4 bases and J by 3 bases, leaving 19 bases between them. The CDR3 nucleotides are TGCAGCGTTGTGCCTACGGCCCTGGCATTCTACAATGAGCAGTTCTTC. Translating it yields CSVVPTALAFYNEQFF.

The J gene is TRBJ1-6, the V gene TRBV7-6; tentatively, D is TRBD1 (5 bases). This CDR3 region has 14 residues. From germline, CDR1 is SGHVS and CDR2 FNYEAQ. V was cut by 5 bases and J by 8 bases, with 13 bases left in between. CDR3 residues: CASSPGFGDSPLHF. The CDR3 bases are TGTGCCAGCAGCCCAGGGTTTGGGGATTCACCCCTCCACTTT.

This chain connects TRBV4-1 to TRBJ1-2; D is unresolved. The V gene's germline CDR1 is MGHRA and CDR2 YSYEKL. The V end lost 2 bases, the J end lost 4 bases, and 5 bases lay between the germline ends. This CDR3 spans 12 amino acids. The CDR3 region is CASSQPFYGYTF. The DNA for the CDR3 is TGCGCCAGCAGCCAACCGTTCTATGGCTACACCTTC.

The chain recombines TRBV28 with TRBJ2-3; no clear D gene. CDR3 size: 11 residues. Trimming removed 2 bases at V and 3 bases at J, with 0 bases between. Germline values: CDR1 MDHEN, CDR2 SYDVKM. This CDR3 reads CASSLTDTQYF. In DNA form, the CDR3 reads TGTGCCAGCAGTTTAACAGATACGCAGTATTTT.

Here the CDR3 DNA reads TGTGCCAGCAGCATGAGTCCGGCAAGCACAGATACGCAGTATTTT. This encodes CASSMSPASTDTQYF. The rearrangement joins TRBV5-4 to TRBJ2-3; D is unresolved. Trimming pared 4 bases from V and 0 bases from J, leaving 12 bases between. Germline CDR1 is SGHNT and CDR2 is YYREEE (reference sequence). The CDR3 runs to 15 residues.

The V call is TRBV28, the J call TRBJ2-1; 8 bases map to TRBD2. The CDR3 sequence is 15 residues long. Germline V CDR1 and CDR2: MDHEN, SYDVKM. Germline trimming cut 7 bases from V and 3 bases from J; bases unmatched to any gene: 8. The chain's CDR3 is CASTLGTSGYNEQFF. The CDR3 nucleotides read TGTGCCAGCACCCTCGGTACTAGCGGCTACAATGAGCAGTTCTTC. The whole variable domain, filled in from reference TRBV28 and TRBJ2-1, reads DVKVTQSSRYLVKRTGEKVFLECVQDMDHENMFWYRQDPGLGLRLIYFSYDVKMKEKGDIPEGYSVSREKKERFSLILESASTNQTSMYLCASTLGTSGYNEQFFGPGTRLTVL.

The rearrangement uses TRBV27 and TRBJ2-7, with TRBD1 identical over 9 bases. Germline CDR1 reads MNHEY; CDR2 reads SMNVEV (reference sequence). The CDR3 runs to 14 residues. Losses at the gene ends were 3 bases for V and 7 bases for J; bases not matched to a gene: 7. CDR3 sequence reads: CASSFGTGKGEQYF. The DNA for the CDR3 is TGTGCCAGCAGTTTTGGGACAGGGAAGGGGGAGCAGTACTTC.

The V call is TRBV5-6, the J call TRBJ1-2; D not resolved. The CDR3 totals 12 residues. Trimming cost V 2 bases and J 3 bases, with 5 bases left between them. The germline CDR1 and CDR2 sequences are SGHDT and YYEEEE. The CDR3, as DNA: TGTGCCAGCAGCTTACAATACTATGGCTACACCTTC. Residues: CASSLQYYGYTF.

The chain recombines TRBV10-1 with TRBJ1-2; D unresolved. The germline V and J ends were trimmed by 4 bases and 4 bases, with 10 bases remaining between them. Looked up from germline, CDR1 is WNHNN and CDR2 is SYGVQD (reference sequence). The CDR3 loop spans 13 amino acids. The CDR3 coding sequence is TGCGCCAGCAGTGGAAGAAAGACCTATGGCTACACCTTC. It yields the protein CASSGRKTYGYTF.

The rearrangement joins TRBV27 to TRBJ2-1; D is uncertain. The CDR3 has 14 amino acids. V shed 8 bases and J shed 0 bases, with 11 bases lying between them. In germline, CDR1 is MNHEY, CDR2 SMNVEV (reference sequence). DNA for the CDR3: TGTGCCAGCGGTCTCGAAAGCTCCTACAATGAGCAGTTCTTC. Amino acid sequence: CASGLESSYNEQFF.

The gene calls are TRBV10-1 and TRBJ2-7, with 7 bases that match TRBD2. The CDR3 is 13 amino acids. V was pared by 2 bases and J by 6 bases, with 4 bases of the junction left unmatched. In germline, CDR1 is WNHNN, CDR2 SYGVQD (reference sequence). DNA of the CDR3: TGCGCCAGCAGTGAGGTTGGGGGGGGCGAGCAGTACTTC. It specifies CASSEVGGGEQYF.

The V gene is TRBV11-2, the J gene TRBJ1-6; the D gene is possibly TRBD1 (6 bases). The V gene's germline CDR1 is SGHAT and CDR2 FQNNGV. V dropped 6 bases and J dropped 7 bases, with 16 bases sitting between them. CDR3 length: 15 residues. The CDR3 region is CASSIQGSRNSPLHF. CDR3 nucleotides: TGTGCCAGCAGTATACAGGGATCACGGAATTCACCCCTCCACTTT.

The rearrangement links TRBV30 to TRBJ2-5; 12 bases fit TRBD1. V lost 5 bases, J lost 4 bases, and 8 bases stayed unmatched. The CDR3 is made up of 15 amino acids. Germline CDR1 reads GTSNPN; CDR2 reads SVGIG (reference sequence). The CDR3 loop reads CAWARDRGLSETQYF. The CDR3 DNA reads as TGTGCCTGGGCCCGGGACAGGGGGCTTTCAGAGACCCAGTACTTC.

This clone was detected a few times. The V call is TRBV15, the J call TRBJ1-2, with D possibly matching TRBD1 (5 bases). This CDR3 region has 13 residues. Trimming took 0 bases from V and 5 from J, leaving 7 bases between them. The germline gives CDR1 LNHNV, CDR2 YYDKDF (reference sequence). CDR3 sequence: CATSRDRVYGYTF. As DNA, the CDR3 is TGTGCCACCAGCAGAGACAGGGTTTATGGCTACACCTTC.

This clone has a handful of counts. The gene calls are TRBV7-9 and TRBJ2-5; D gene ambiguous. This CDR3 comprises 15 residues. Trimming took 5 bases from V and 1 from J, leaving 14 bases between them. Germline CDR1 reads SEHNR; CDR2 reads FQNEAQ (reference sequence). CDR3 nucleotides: TGTGCCAGCAGCCCCCGATTACGGGCCCAAGAGACCCAGTACTTC. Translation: CASSPRLRAQETQYF.

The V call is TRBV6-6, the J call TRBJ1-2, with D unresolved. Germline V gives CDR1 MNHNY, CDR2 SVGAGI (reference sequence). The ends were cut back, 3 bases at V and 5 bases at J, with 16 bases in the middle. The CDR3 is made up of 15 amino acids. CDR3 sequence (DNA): TGTGCCAGCAGTTATGACTCCCAAAACGTGTATGGCTACACCTTC. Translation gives CASSYDSQNVYGYTF.

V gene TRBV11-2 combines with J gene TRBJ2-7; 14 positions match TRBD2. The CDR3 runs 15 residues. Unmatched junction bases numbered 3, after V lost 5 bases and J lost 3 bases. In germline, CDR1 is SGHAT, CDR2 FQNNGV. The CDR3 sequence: CASSPTSGRVYEQYF. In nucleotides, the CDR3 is TGTGCCAGCAGCCCGACTAGCGGGAGGGTCTACGAGCAGTACTTC.

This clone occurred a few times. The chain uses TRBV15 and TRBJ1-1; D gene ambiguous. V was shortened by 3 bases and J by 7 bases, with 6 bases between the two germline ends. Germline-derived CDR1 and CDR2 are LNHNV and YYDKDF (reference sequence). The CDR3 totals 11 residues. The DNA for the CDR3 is TGTGCCACCAGCAGTGGGGTTGAAGCTTTCTTT. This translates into CATSSGVEAFF.

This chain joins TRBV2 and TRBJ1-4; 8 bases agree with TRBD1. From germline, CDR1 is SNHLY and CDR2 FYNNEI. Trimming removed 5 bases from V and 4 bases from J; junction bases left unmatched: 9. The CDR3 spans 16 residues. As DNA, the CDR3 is TGTGCCAGCAGTAATCCTACAGGGGGGGGTAATGAAAAACTGTTTTTT. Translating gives CASSNPTGGGNEKLFF.

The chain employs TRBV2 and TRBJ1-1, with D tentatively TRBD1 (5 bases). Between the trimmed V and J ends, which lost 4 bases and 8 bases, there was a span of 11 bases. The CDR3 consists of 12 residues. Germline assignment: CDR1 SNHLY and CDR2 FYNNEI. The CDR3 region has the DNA TGTGCCAGCAGTGGCCCCTCAGGGGAAGCTTTCTTT. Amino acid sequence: CASSGPSGEAFF.

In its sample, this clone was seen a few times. The CDR3 nucleotides are TGTGCCAGCAGTGAAGCAGGACAGCCCCAGCATTTT. This sequence encodes CASSEAGQPQHF. V and J are TRBV2 and TRBJ1-5, with no clear D. Germline CDR1 and CDR2: SNHLY and FYNNEI. V was pared by 0 bases and J by 7 bases, with 4 bases between. This CDR3 contains 12 residues.

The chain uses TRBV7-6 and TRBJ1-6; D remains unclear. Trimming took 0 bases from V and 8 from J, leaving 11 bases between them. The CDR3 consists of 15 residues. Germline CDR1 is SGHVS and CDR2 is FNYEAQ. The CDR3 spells CASSLALGTDSPLHF. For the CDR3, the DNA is TGTGCCAGCAGCTTAGCTCTGGGTACAGATTCACCCCTCCACTTT.

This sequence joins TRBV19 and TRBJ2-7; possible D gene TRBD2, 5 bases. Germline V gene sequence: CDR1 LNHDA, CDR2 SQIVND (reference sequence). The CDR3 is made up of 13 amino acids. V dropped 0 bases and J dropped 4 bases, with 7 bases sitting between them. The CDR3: CASSIDGGYEQYF. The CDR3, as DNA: TGTGCCAGTAGTATAGATGGCGGGTACGAGCAGTACTTC.